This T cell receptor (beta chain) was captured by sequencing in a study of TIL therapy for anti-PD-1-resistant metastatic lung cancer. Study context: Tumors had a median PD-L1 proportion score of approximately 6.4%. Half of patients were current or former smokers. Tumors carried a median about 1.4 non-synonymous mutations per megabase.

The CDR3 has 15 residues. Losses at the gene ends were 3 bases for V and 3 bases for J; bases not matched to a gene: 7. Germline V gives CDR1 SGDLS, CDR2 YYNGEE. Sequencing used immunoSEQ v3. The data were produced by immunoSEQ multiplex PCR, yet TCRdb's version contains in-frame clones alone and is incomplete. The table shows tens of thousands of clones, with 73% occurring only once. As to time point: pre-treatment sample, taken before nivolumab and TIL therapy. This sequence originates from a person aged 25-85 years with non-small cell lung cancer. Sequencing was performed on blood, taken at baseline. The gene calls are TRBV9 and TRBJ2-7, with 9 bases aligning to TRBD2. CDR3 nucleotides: TGTGCCAGCAGCGCCTTAGCGGGAGCTGGCTACGAGCAGTACTTC. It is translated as CASSALAGAGYEQYF.